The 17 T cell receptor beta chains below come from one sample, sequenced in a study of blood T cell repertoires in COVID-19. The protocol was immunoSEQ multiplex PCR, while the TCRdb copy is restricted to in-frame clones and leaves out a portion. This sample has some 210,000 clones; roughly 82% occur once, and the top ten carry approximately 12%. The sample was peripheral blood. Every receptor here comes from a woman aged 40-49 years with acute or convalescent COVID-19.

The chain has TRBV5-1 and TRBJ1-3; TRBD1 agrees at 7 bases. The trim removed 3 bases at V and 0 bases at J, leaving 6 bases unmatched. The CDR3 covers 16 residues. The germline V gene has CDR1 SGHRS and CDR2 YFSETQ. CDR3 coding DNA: TGCGCCAGCAGCTCCACGGGACAGACCTCTGGAAACACCATATATTTT. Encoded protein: CASSSTGQTSGNTIYF.

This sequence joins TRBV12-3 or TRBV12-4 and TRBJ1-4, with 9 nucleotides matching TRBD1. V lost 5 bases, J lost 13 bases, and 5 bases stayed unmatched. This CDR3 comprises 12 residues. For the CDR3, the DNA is TGTGCCAGCAGTACCGGGACAGGGTCACTGTTTTTT. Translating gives CASSTGTGSLFF.

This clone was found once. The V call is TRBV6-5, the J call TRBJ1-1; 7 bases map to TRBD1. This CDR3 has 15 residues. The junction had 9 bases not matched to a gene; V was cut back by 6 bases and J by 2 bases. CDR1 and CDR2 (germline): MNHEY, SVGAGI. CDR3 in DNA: TGTGCCAGCAGACAAAACAGGGGTTACAACACTGAAGCTTTCTTT. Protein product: CASRQNRGYNTEAFF.

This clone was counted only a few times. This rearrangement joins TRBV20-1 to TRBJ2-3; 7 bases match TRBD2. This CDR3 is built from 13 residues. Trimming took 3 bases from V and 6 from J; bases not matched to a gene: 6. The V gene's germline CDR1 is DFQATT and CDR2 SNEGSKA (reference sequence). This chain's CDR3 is CSASWRGFDTQYF. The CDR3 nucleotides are TGCAGTGCTAGTTGGCGGGGGTTTGATACGCAGTATTTT.

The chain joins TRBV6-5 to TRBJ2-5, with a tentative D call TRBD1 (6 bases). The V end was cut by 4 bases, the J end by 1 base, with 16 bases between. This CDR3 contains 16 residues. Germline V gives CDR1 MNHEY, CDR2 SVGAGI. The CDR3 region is CASSSVSGVGQETQYF. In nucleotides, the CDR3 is TGTGCCAGCAGTTCGGTTTCAGGGGTGGGCCAAGAGACCCAGTACTTC.

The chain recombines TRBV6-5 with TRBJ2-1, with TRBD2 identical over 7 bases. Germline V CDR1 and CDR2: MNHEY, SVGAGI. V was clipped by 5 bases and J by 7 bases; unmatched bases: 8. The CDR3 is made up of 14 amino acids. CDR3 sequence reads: CASSPGTMGNEQFF. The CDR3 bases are TGTGCCAGCAGTCCCGGGACTATGGGGAATGAGCAGTTCTTC.

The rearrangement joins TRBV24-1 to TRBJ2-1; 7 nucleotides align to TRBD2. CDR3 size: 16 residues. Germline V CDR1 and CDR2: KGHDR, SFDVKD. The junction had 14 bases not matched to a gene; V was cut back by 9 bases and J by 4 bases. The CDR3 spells CATSSTGLVAYNEQFF. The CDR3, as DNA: TGTGCCACCTCGAGTACCGGACTAGTCGCTTACAATGAGCAGTTCTTC.

In DNA, the CDR3 is TGTGCCAGCAGCGCCGTGGGAGGGCGGGCACATGGCTACACCTTC. Its protein product is CASSAVGGRAHGYTF. The chain recombines TRBV7-2 with TRBJ1-2, with D hard to call. Trimming pared 5 bases from V and 6 bases from J, leaving 19 bases between. The CDR3 is 15 amino acids. Per the germline V gene, CDR1 is SGHTA and CDR2 is FQGNSA.

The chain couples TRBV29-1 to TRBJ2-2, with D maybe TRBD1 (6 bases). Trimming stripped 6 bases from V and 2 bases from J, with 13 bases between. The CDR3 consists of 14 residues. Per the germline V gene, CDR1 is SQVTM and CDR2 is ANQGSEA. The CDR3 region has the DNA TGCAGCGTAATGGGGACAAGAAACACCGGGGAGCTGTTTTTT. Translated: CSVMGTRNTGELFF.

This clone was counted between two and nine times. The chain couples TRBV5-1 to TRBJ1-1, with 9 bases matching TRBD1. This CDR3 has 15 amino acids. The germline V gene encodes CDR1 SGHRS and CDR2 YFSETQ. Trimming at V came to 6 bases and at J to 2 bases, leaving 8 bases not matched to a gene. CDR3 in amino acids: CASTKDRGPNTEAFF. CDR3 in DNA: TGCGCCAGCACTAAGGACAGGGGCCCAAACACTGAAGCTTTCTTT.

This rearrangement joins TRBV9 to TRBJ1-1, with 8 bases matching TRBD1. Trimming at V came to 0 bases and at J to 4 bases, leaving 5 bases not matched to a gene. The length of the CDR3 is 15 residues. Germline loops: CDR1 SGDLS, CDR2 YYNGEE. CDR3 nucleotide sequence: TGTGCCAGCAGCGTAGCTACAGGGGGTGGCACTGAAGCTTTCTTT. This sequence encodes CASSVATGGGTEAFF. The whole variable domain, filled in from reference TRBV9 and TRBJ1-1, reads DSGVTQTPKHLITATGQRVTLRCSPRSGDLSVYWYQQSLDQGLQFLIQYYNGEERAKGNILERFSAQQFPDLHSELNLSSLELGDSALYFCASSVATGGGTEAFFGQGTRLTVV.

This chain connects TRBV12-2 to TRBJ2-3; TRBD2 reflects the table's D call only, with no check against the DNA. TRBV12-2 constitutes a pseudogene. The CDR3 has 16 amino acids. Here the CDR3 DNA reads TGTGCAAGTCGCTTAGCGGGGCTAGCGGGGGGGGATACGCAGTATTTT. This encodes CASRLAGLAGGDTQYF.

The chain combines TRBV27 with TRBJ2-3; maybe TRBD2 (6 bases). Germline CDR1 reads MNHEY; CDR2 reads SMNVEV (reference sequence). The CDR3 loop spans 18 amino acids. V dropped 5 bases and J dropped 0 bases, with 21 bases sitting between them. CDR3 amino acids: CASSKSPGTQISTDTQYF. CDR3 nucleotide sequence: TGTGCCAGCAGTAAATCACCCGGGACTCAAATCAGCACAGATACGCAGTATTTT.

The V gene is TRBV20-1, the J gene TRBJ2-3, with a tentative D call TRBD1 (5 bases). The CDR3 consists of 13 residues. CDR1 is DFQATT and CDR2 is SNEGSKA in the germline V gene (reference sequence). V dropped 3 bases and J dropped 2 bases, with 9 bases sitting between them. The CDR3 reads CSASWGYTDTQYF. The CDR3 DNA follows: TGCAGTGCTAGTTGGGGCTACACAGATACGCAGTATTTT.

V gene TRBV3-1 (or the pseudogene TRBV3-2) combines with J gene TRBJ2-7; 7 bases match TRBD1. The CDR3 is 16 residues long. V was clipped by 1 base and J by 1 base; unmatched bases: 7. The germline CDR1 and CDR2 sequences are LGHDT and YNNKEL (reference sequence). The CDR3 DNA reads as TGTGCCAGCAGCCAAGCCACGGGACAGTCTTCCTACGAGCAGTACTTC. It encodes CASSQATGQSSYEQYF.

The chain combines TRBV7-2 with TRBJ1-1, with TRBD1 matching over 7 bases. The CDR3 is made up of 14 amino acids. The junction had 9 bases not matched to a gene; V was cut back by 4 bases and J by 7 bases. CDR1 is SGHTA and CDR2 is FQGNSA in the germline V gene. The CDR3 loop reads CASSYSSGQFEAFF. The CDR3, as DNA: TGTGCCAGCAGCTATTCCTCGGGACAGTTTGAAGCTTTCTTT. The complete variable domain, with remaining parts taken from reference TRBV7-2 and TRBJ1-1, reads GAGVSQSPSNKVTEKGKDVELRCDPISGHTALYWYRQSLGQGLEFLIYFQGNSAPDKSGLPSDRFSAERTGGSVSTLTIQRTQQEDSAVYLCASSYSSGQFEAFFGQGTRLTVV.

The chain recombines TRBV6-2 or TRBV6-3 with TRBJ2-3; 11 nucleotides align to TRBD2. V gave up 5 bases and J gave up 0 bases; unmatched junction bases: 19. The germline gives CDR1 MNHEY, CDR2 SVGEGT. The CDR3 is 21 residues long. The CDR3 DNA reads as TGTGCCAGCAGTCCACCAAGTAGGGCTAGCGGGGGGTTCCTGAGCACAGATACGCAGTATTTT. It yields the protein CASSPPSRASGGFLSTDTQYF.